What follows are 18 T cell receptor beta chains derived from one specimen sequenced in a study of T-cell reconstitution after alpha-beta-depleted transplantation in children. Construction of the TCRbeta library involved unique molecular identifiers. Each CDR3 protein is one row after TCRdb ran MiXCR on the PCR reads. The sample records 250,000 to 300,000 distinct CDR3 sequences, almost 10% being singletons. The starting material was PBMCs from the stem cell graft donor, obtained from the stem cell graft. The receptors shown here come from a human donor who donated a stem cell graft to a child with SCID.

V and J are TRBV7-8 and TRBJ2-3, with D maybe TRBD2 (6 bases). V dropped 1 base and J dropped 2 bases, with 13 bases sitting between them. CDR1 is SGHVS and CDR2 is FQNEAQ in the germline V gene. This CDR3 is 16 amino acids long. In DNA, the CDR3 is TGTGCCAGCAGCTTAGGCGGCGGGGCCGTCACAGATACGCAGTATTTT. Translated, it gives CASSLGGGAVTDTQYF. The variable domain in full, completed from reference TRBV7-8 and TRBJ2-3, reads GAGVSQSPRYKVAKRGQDVALRCDPISGHVSLFWYQQALGQGPEFLTYFQNEAQLDKSGLPSDRFFAERPEGSVSTLKIQRTQQEDSAVYLCASSLGGGAVTDTQYFGPGTRLTVL.

The CDR3 loop is CGGQGDLYNSPLHF. The CDR3 DNA reads TGCGGGGGACAGGGGGATCTTTATAATTCACCCCTCCACTTT. The V and J genes are TRBV20-1 and TRBJ1-6; 11 bases line up with TRBD1. Germline V gene sequence: CDR1 DFQATT, CDR2 SNEGSKA (reference sequence). The CDR3 runs to 14 residues.

The chain has TRBV5-1 and TRBJ2-7; D not resolved. V was cut by 0 bases and J by 5 bases, with 18 bases left in between. From germline, CDR1 is SGHRS and CDR2 YFSETQ. CDR3 length equals 16 residues. CDR3 DNA: TGCGCCAGCAGCTTGGATTGGAAAACCCACTTCCACGAGCAGTACTTC. This gives the protein CASSLDWKTHFHEQYF.

The V call is TRBV7-9, the J call TRBJ1-1; D uncertain. V gave up 0 bases and J gave up 4 bases, with 6 bases separating them. Per germline, CDR1 SEHNR and CDR2 FQNEAQ (reference sequence). CDR3 length: 13 amino acids. The CDR3 here is CASSLATSTEAFF. The CDR3 nucleotides read TGTGCCAGCAGCTTAGCCACGAGCACTGAAGCTTTCTTT.

The chain combines TRBV29-1 with TRBJ2-7; D is tentatively TRBD1 or TRBD2 (5 bases each). Trimming cost V 6 bases and J 1 base, with 10 bases left between them. Germline CDR1 reads SQVTM; CDR2 reads ANQGSEA. The CDR3 runs to 12 residues. The CDR3, as DNA: TGCAGCGTGCAGAGGGGTTCCTACGAGCAGTACTTC. Translation gives CSVQRGSYEQYF.

This clonotype has only a few counts. The rearrangement links TRBV20-1 to TRBJ2-7; D gene unclear. CDR3 length: 12 residues. The V and J ends lost 3 bases and 3 bases respectively, with 9 bases between them. Germline loops: CDR1 DFQATT, CDR2 SNEGSKA (reference sequence). In DNA form, the CDR3 reads TGCAGTGCTAGCGACGGAAACTACGAGCAGTACTTC. The encoded protein is CSASDGNYEQYF.

In this sample, this clonotype turned up a few times. The J gene is TRBJ2-5, the V gene TRBV20-1; a possible D gene is TRBD1 (5 bases). The CDR3 length is 16 residues. Germline CDR1 reads DFQATT; CDR2 reads SNEGSKA (reference sequence). V was pared by 3 bases and J by 1 base, with 18 bases between. The CDR3 reads CSARTLHGQTQETQYF. The CDR3 nucleotides are TGCAGTGCTAGGACACTCCATGGACAAACCCAAGAGACCCAGTACTTC.

A few counts support this clonotype. A junction end diverges from the germline sequence, so it may reflect a read error. The chain carries TRBV7-7 and TRBJ2-2; TRBD1 agrees at 8 bases. The germline V gene encodes CDR1 SSHAT and CDR2 FNYEAQ (reference sequence). The CDR3 contains 15 residues. In nucleotides, the CDR3 is TGTGCTAGCAGCCCAGGACAGGGTATAGCCGGGGAGCTGTTTTTT. Residues: CASSPGQGIAGELFF.

This clonotype appeared a few times. V gene TRBV11-1 combines with J gene TRBJ1-4; the D gene is possibly TRBD1 (5 bases). The CDR3 is made up of 18 amino acids. V lost 2 bases, J lost 0 bases, and 16 bases lay in between. Germline-derived CDR1 and CDR2 are SGHAT and FQDESV (reference sequence). Here the CDR3 DNA reads TGTGCCAGCAGCTTACGTGGGGGTCCCCTTGCAACTAATGAAAAACTGTTTTTT. It yields the protein CASSLRGGPLATNEKLFF.

This clonotype has just a few counts. V and J are TRBV12-3 or TRBV12-4 and TRBJ2-1; 16 nucleotides line up with TRBD2. The trim removed 6 bases at V and 10 bases at J, leaving 6 bases unmatched. This CDR3 comprises 15 residues. The CDR3 DNA is TGTGCCAGCAGGGGGACTAGCGGGGGGGCCTGGGAGCAGTTCTTC. Residues: CASRGTSGGAWEQFF.

The V call is TRBV14, the J call TRBJ2-7, with 10 bases matching TRBD1. The CDR3 covers 12 residues. With 4 bases clipped from V and 13 bases from J, the junction kept 7 bases outside the gene matches. Germline V gene lookup returns CDR1 SGHDN and CDR2 FVKESK. CDR3 sequence: CASSRSGTGVYF. CDR3 bases: TGTGCCAGCAGCCGATCCGGGACAGGGGTTTACTTC.

This clonotype has more than one count but fewer than ten. This chain uses TRBV12-3 or TRBV12-4 with TRBJ2-3; 7 bases fit TRBD1. V lost 2 bases to trimming and J lost 9 bases; unmatched junction nucleotides: 11. The CDR3 has 15 amino acids. The chain's CDR3 is CASSLFLVGGSTQYF. The CDR3 DNA reads TGTGCCAGCAGTTTATTCCTGGTAGGGGGCAGCACGCAGTATTTT.

This clonotype was recorded many times. J is TRBJ2-3 and V is TRBV20-1; no clear D gene. Germline V gene lookup returns CDR1 DFQATT and CDR2 SNEGSKA (reference sequence). Trimming stripped 3 bases from V and 4 bases from J, with 5 bases between. This CDR3 region has 11 residues. The CDR3 spells CSASYADTQYF. CDR3 DNA sequence: TGCAGTGCTAGTTACGCAGATACGCAGTATTTT.

This clonotype came up many times. The rearrangement uses TRBV20-1 and TRBJ2-3; TRBD1 might be the D (6 bases). With 6 bases removed from V and 0 bases from J, the gap between germline ends came to 10 bases. CDR3 size: 13 residues. The germline V gene has CDR1 DFQATT and CDR2 SNEGSKA (reference sequence). CDR3 residues: CSAWGRSTDTQYF. The CDR3 nucleotides read TGCAGTGCCTGGGGGCGCAGCACAGATACGCAGTATTTT.

The CDR3 nucleotides are TGTGCCAGCAGTTTAATAACTTCGAACACCGGGGAGCTGTTTTTT. Translated, it gives CASSLITSNTGELFF. This sequence joins TRBV27 and TRBJ2-2; D unclear. The CDR3 is 15 amino acids. CDR1 and CDR2 (germline): MNHEY, SMNVEV (reference sequence). Trimming stripped 2 bases from V and 0 bases from J, with 7 bases between.

The chain employs TRBV6-1 and TRBJ1-1; 8 bases are a match to TRBD1. With V trimmed by 6 bases and J by 2 bases, 5 bases remained unmatched. Germline V CDR1 and CDR2: MNHNS, SASEGT. This CDR3 spans 14 amino acids. The CDR3 here is CASRRTGQNTEAFF. CDR3 DNA sequence: TGTGCCAGCAGGCGGACAGGGCAAAACACTGAAGCTTTCTTT.

In DNA, the CDR3 is TGTGCCAGCAGGACAGGGGGTGGAGGAACTGAAGCTTTCTTT. Translation: CASRTGGGGTEAFF. The rearrangement joins TRBV6-1 to TRBJ1-1; 9 bases are a match to TRBD1. CDR1 and CDR2 (germline): MNHNS, SASEGT. The CDR3 consists of 14 residues. V lost 6 bases and J lost 5; bases outside the gene matches: 7.

The chain couples TRBV6-5 to TRBJ1-3; 9 bases are shared with TRBD1. Germline lookup yields CDR1 MNHEY and CDR2 SVGAGI. The CDR3 totals 15 residues. V lost 6 bases and J lost 6; bases outside the gene matches: 9. As DNA, the CDR3 is TGTGCCAGCAGCAGTACCCGGACAGGGGAAAACACCATATATTTT. It codes for CASSSTRTGENTIYF.